These 14 T cell receptor beta chains came from one sample sequenced in a study of graft-versus-host responses after intestinal transplantation. These receptors have no known antigen. Assay used: immunoSEQ multiplex PCR; TCRdb lists only in-frame clones, some missing. The table has about 120,000 clones, about 95% seen once. The source material was unstimulated CD8+ T cells sorted from spleen or lymph node cells, sampled before intestinal transplant. These receptors came from a human donor who received an intestinal transplant.

In DNA, the CDR3 is TGCAGCGTTTGGGACTCGATATTGGGTAACAATGAGCAGTTCTTC. Protein: CSVWDSILGNNEQFF. The chain links TRBV29-1 to TRBJ2-1, with a tentative D call TRBD2 (6 bases). This CDR3 comprises 15 residues. Trimming left V 5 bases short and J 5 bases short, with 19 bases between. Germline-derived CDR1 and CDR2 are SQVTM and ANQGSEA.

This rearrangement joins TRBV5-1 to TRBJ2-7; 7 bases are a match to TRBD2. Germline CDR1 reads SGHRS; CDR2 reads YFSETQ. The CDR3 length is 16 residues. The trim removed 4 bases at V and 0 bases at J, leaving 10 bases unmatched. CDR3 coding DNA: TGCGCCAGCAGCGGTGGTAAACGCGGGAGCTCCTACGAGCAGTACTTC. Translation gives CASSGGKRGSSYEQYF.

The chain links TRBV7-7 to TRBJ2-1; D is undetermined. V gave up 5 bases and J gave up 10 bases, with 15 bases separating them. Germline-derived CDR1 and CDR2 are SSHAT and FNYEAQ (reference sequence). The CDR3 runs 13 residues. As DNA, the CDR3 is TGTGCCAGCAGCCTGGAGTTCGCGCAGGAGCAGTTCTTC. It yields the protein CASSLEFAQEQFF.

This clone has a single count. The rearrangement links TRBV2 to TRBJ2-3; TRBD2 agrees at 10 bases. Unmatched junction bases numbered 12, after V lost 9 bases and J lost 0 bases. Per germline, CDR1 SNHLY and CDR2 FYNNEI. The CDR3 is 17 amino acids. Written as DNA, the CDR3 is TGTGCCAGATCCCGAGGAACTAGCGGGACTAGCACAGATACGCAGTATTTT. Its protein product is CARSRGTSGTSTDTQYF.

This chain links TRBV27 with TRBJ2-7; 9 bases agree with TRBD1. CDR1 is MNHEY, CDR2 SMNVEV, per germline (reference sequence). The CDR3 is 14 residues long. The V segment lost 4 bases and the J segment 3 bases; nucleotides outside the gene matches: 4. The CDR3 sequence: CASSSGQGDYEQYF. CDR3 nucleotide sequence: TGTGCCAGCAGTTCGGGACAGGGAGACTACGAGCAGTACTTC.

The chain is built from TRBV5-4 and TRBJ1-1; 8 bases are shared with TRBD1. Trimming cost V 4 bases and J 2 bases; bases outside gene matches: 10. The CDR3 has 16 amino acids. Per germline, CDR1 SGHNT and CDR2 YYREEE (reference sequence). CDR3 nucleotides: TGTGCCAGCAGCCGGCCGGGACAGGCTCTAAACACTGAAGCTTTCTTT. Protein: CASSRPGQALNTEAFF.

The V and J genes are TRBV7-9 and TRBJ2-5; 7 bases are a match to TRBD1. The DNA end is more similar to TRBJ2-7, so the J call may be wrong. The CDR3 is 14 amino acids. Germline lookup yields CDR1 SEHNR and CDR2 FQNEAQ (reference sequence). The CDR3 nucleotides are TGTGCCAGCAGCTCCAACAGGGGCAAGAACGAGCAGTACTTC. Amino acid sequence: CASSSNRGKNEQYF.

This chain connects TRBV11-2 to TRBJ2-7, with D maybe TRBD1 (5 bases). There are 15 residues in the CDR3. V shed 0 bases and J shed 4 bases, with 13 bases lying between them. Per the germline V gene, CDR1 is SGHAT and CDR2 is FQNNGV. This chain's CDR3 is CASSLEDTALYEQYF. The DNA of the CDR3 is TGTGCCAGCAGCTTAGAGGACACAGCCCTTTACGAGCAGTACTTC. Combining the CDR3 with reference TRBV11-2 and TRBJ2-7 gives the whole variable domain EAGVAQSPRYKIIEKRQSVAFWCNPISGHATLYWYQQILGQGPKLLIQFQNNGVVDDSQLPKDRFSAERLKGVDSTLKIQPAKLEDSAVYLCASSLEDTALYEQYFGPGTRLTVT.

This clone was observed a single time. The rearrangement uses TRBV6-5 and TRBJ2-5; 9 bases match TRBD1. The tail of the sequence fits TRBJ2-7 better, so the J call may be wrong. CDR1 and CDR2 (germline): MNHEY, SVGAGI. This CDR3 region has 15 residues. This CDR3 is CASSTWTGESYEQYF. For the CDR3, the DNA is TGTGCCAGCAGTACCTGGACAGGGGAGTCCTACGAGCAGTACTTC.

The V and J genes are TRBV6-5 and TRBJ1-2; D unclear. This CDR3 has 12 residues. Per germline, CDR1 MNHEY and CDR2 SVGAGI. The germline V and J ends were trimmed by 2 bases and 6 bases, with 7 bases remaining between them. The DNA for the CDR3 is TGTGCCAGCAGTTACGCCGGGGATGGCTACACCTTC. Translation: CASSYAGDGYTF.

The genes are TRBV7-8 and TRBJ2-7; the match to TRBD1 covers 8 bases. The germline CDR1 and CDR2 sequences are SGHVS and FQNEAQ. The CDR3 is 15 amino acids. The V gene end was trimmed by 5 bases and the J gene end by 6 bases; junction bases not matched to a gene: 12. The CDR3 region has the DNA TGTGCCAGCAGCGATTCAGGGGGCCAGGGGGCCGAGCAGTACTTC. This gives the protein CASSDSGGQGAEQYF. Using reference TRBV7-8 and TRBJ2-7 for the parts outside the CDR3, the full variable domain is GAGVSQSPRYKVAKRGQDVALRCDPISGHVSLFWYQQALGQGPEFLTYFQNEAQLDKSGLPSDRFFAERPEGSVSTLKIQRTQQEDSAVYLCASSDSGGQGAEQYFGPGTRLTVT.

The rearrangement joins TRBV10-3 to TRBJ2-5, with TRBD2 matching over 13 bases. This CDR3 spans 18 amino acids. With V trimmed by 8 bases and J by 5 bases, 17 bases remained unmatched. Looked up from germline, CDR1 is ENHRY and CDR2 is SYGVKD. For the CDR3, the DNA is TGTGCCATCGCCCAAAAACTAGCGGGAGGGCCGGATTGGGAGACCCAGTACTTC. Amino acid sequence: CAIAQKLAGGPDWETQYF.

This chain connects TRBV28 to TRBJ2-5; 7 nucleotides line up with TRBD1. Germline V CDR1 and CDR2: MDHEN, SYDVKM. V lost 6 bases, J lost 6 bases, and 7 bases stayed unmatched. CDR3 length: 13 amino acids. The CDR3 region is CASSPTGAKTQYF. CDR3 sequence (DNA): TGTGCCAGCAGCCCTACAGGGGCAAAGACCCAGTACTTC.

The V gene is TRBV30, the J gene TRBJ1-1; D is unresolved. The CDR3 sequence is 14 residues long. V gave up 0 bases and J gave up 7 bases, with 15 bases separating them. CDR1 is GTSNPN and CDR2 is SVGIG in the germline V gene (reference sequence). The CDR3 sequence: CAWSVLGGRVEAFF. The CDR3, as DNA: TGTGCCTGGAGTGTACTTGGAGGGCGGGTTGAAGCTTTCTTT. Together with reference TRBV30 and TRBJ1-1, the CDR3 gives the full variable domain: SQTIHQWPATLVQPVGSPLSLECTVEGTSNPNLYWYRQAAGRGLQLLFYSVGIGQISSEVPQNLSASRPQDRQFILSSKKLLLSDSGFYLCAWSVLGGRVEAFFGQGTRLTVV.